This T cell receptor (beta chain) was obtained from a study of T-cell reconstitution after alpha-beta-depleted transplantation in children. Study-wide findings and caveats: Some patients' high day-60 TCRbeta diversity was traced to surviving recipient T cells and thymic progenitors.

A TCRbeta library incorporating unique molecular identifiers was prepared. One entry per CDR3 protein results from TCRdb running MiXCR on the PCR reads. Of about 830,000 distinct CDR3 sequences in the sample, around 17% are singletons; the top ten hold about 5%. This clonotype was detected only a few times. Antigen: not known. V was cut by 3 bases and J by 0 bases, with 16 bases left in between. Germline CDR1 SGHTA, CDR2 FQGNSA. The CDR3 is 17 residues long. The chain carries TRBV7-2 and TRBJ2-3; D is uncertain. The starting material was PBMCs, mostly from graft donor cells, obtained 360 days after TCRalphabeta/CD19-depleted stem cell transplant. The receptor was isolated from a male patient under 18 who had a stem cell transplant for acute lymphoblastic leukemia, so the T cells may come from the graft donor. As DNA, the CDR3 is TGTGCCAGCAGCTTCCCAGCAACGGCCCTTAGCACAGATACGCAGTATTTT. Protein sequence: CASSFPATALSTDTQYF.